The 21 T cell receptor beta chains reported below all come from one sample, sequenced in a study of T cells in localized non-small cell lung cancer. This table comes from immunoSEQ multiplex PCR, and its TCRdb copy is limited to in-frame clones, with some not included. This repertoire shows 26,000 or so clones, 80% to 90% found once; its top ten account for around an eighth. Source: peripheral blood, taken before any cancer treatment. The receptors were sampled from a female donor older than 55 with stage I lung adenocarcinoma.

This chain joins TRBV5-5 and TRBJ2-5, with D perhaps given as TRBD1 or TRBD2 (5 bases each). The CDR3 sequence is 14 residues long. Germline CDR1 is SGHKS and CDR2 is YYEKEE (reference sequence). Deletions cut 7 bases from V and 5 bases from J, with 18 bases between. The CDR3 coding sequence is TGTGCCAGCCTGGACATACCCCGAGGGGAGACCCAGTACTTC. Its protein is CASLDIPRGETQYF.

The chain carries TRBV15 and TRBJ1-5; 8 positions match TRBD1. V gave up 4 bases and J gave up 5 bases; unmatched junction bases: 7. This CDR3 has 15 amino acids. The germline gives CDR1 LNHNV, CDR2 YYDKDF (reference sequence). As DNA, the CDR3 is TGTGCCACCAGCACTAGGACAGGGCCGGATCAGCCCCAGCATTTT. Its protein product is CATSTRTGPDQPQHF.

This clone was seen a handful of times. The chain couples TRBV7-9 to TRBJ2-5, with D possibly called TRBD1 or TRBD2 (5 bases each). Trimming shortened V by 2 bases and J by 5 bases, and 6 bases separated the two germline ends. Germline V gene lookup returns CDR1 SEHNR and CDR2 FQNEAQ (reference sequence). The CDR3 loop spans 12 amino acids. The CDR3 loop is CASSLRDETQYF. As DNA, the CDR3 is TGTGCCAGCAGCTTAAGGGACGAGACCCAGTACTTC. Full variable domain (missing parts from reference TRBV7-9 and TRBJ2-5): DTGVSQNPRHKITKRGQNVTFRCDPISEHNRLYWYRQTLGQGPEFLTYFQNEAQLEKSRLLSDRFSAERPKGSFSTLEIQRTEQGDSAMYLCASSLRDETQYFGPGTRLLVL.

The CDR3 DNA sequence: TGCGCCAGCAGTGAGCCAAATCAGCCCCAGCATTTT. Its translation: CASSEPNQPQHF. The V call is TRBV10-2, the J call TRBJ1-5; D gene uncertain. This CDR3 spans 12 amino acids. Trimming removed 2 bases from V and 4 bases from J, with 3 bases in between. CDR1 and CDR2 from the germline V gene are WSHSY and SAAADI.

This sequence joins TRBV7-9 and TRBJ2-7, with 9 bases that match TRBD2. V was pared by 3 bases and J by 4 bases, with 7 bases of the junction left unmatched. Germline V CDR1 and CDR2: SEHNR, FQNEAQ (reference sequence). CDR3 length equals 15 residues. The CDR3 DNA reads as TGTGCCAGCAGCTTGGCCGGGACTAGCAGTTACGAGCAGTACTTC. This translates into CASSLAGTSSYEQYF.

The chain joins TRBV6-1 to TRBJ1-1; D unresolved. The germline V gene has CDR1 MNHNS and CDR2 SASEGT. The ends were cut back, 5 bases at V and 3 bases at J, with 13 bases in the middle. The CDR3 has 14 residues. Here the CDR3 reads CASSPLYQYTEAFF. The CDR3 DNA reads TGTGCCAGCAGTCCCCTATACCAATACACTGAAGCTTTCTTT.

For the CDR3, the DNA is TGTGCCTGGAGTGGTACAGCCTACACCGGGGAGCTGTTTTTT. This encodes CAWSGTAYTGELFF. The chain joins TRBV30 to TRBJ2-2; D ambiguous. This CDR3 is 14 amino acids long. The germline V gene has CDR1 GTSNPN and CDR2 SVGIG (reference sequence). V was cut by 1 base and J by 3 bases, with 9 bases left in between.

This sequence joins TRBV5-5 and TRBJ2-7; 8 nucleotides match TRBD1. The CDR3 sequence is 14 residues long. The J segment lost 6 bases and the V segment lost 6 bases, leaving 11 bases of the junction unmatched. Germline lookup yields CDR1 SGHKS and CDR2 YYEKEE (reference sequence). Here the CDR3 DNA reads TGTGCCAGCATCCGGACAGGGCGGGTTGGCGAGCAGTACTTC. It yields the protein CASIRTGRVGEQYF.

The rearrangement joins TRBV6-1 to TRBJ1-1; D perhaps matches TRBD1 (5 bases). Per the germline V gene, CDR1 is MNHNS and CDR2 is SASEGT. This CDR3 region has 13 residues. With 10 bases removed from V and 3 bases from J, the gap between germline ends came to 15 bases. The chain's CDR3 is CATNPGFHTEAFF. The CDR3 DNA follows: TGTGCCACCAACCCAGGGTTCCACACTGAAGCTTTCTTT.

This rearrangement joins TRBV2 to TRBJ1-5, with D uncertain. CDR1 is SNHLY and CDR2 is FYNNEI in the germline V gene. The germline V and J ends were trimmed by 7 bases and 0 bases, with 10 bases remaining between them. The CDR3 consists of 14 residues. CDR3 amino acids: CASKPGPSNQPQHF. Here the CDR3 DNA reads TGTGCCAGCAAACCAGGACCTAGCAATCAGCCCCAGCATTTT.

The chain recombines TRBV11-2 with TRBJ1-1, with a weak D call TRBD1 (5 bases). Trimming removed 4 bases from V and 7 bases from J, with 19 bases in between. Germline CDR1 SGHAT, CDR2 FQNNGV. The CDR3 totals 15 residues. The CDR3 nucleotides read TGTGCCAGCAGCTCCTGGGATCGGGGGGTCCATGAAGCTTTCTTT. This codes for CASSSWDRGVHEAFF.

This clone came up once. The V and J genes are TRBV7-3 and TRBJ2-7, with D unresolved. The germline V gene encodes CDR1 SGHTA and CDR2 FQGTGA. The CDR3 has 14 residues. The ends were cut back, 5 bases at V and 6 bases at J, with 17 bases in the middle. CDR3 in DNA: TGTGCCAGCAGCCCAACAAGGGAAAGTGCCGAGCAGTACTTC. This sequence encodes CASSPTRESAEQYF.

This clone was counted a single time. V and J are TRBV4-2 and TRBJ1-1; no reliable D call. Trimming took 1 base from V and 1 from J, leaving 10 bases between them. The germline V gene has CDR1 LGHNA and CDR2 YNFKEQ. The CDR3 is 15 amino acids. The DNA for the CDR3 is TGTGCCAGCAGCCAAGCAACACCTTCGAACACTGAAGCTTTCTTT. Its translation: CASSQATPSNTEAFF.

The chain couples TRBV11-2 to TRBJ2-2, with D uncertain. In germline, CDR1 is SGHAT, CDR2 FQNNGV. Trimming removed 3 bases from V and 7 bases from J, with 9 bases in between. The CDR3 totals 13 residues. The CDR3 DNA follows: TGTGCCAGCAGCTTCGGATGGGGCGGGGAGCTGTTTTTT. Translated, it gives CASSFGWGGELFF.

The J gene is TRBJ2-1, the V gene TRBV19; D is possibly TRBD1 (6 bases). Looked up from germline, CDR1 is LNHDA and CDR2 is SQIVND (reference sequence). This CDR3 spans 15 amino acids. V lost 5 bases and J lost 0, with 11 bases in between. The CDR3 sequence: CASSLGGSSYNEQFF. Here the CDR3 DNA reads TGTGCCAGTAGTTTAGGGGGAAGCTCCTACAATGAGCAGTTCTTC.

The rearrangement links TRBV11-3 to TRBJ1-1, with no clear D. This CDR3 comprises 13 residues. Trimming took off 4 bases at V and 6 bases at J, with 12 bases between the two ends. Per germline, CDR1 SGHNT and CDR2 YENEEA. The CDR3 here is CASSSPRTPEAFF. For the CDR3, the DNA is TGTGCCAGCAGCTCACCCAGGACCCCTGAAGCTTTCTTT.

This chain uses TRBV19 with TRBJ1-5; D may be TRBD1 (6 bases). This CDR3 spans 17 amino acids. V lost 5 bases and J lost 1, with 18 bases in between. Germline CDR1 and CDR2: LNHDA and SQIVND (reference sequence). The CDR3 DNA sequence: TGTGCCAGTAGTCCTCTGGGTTGGCAGGGGAGCAATCAGCCCCAGCATTTT. Encoded protein: CASSPLGWQGSNQPQHF. Full variable domain (remainder filled in from reference TRBV19 and TRBJ1-5): DGGITQSPKYLFRKEGQNVTLSCEQNLNHDAMYWYRQDPGQGLRLIYYSQIVNDFQKGDIAEGYSVSREKKESFPLTVTSAQKNPTAFYLCASSPLGWQGSNQPQHFGDGTRLSIL.

Only a few counts were recorded for this clone. The chain employs TRBV5-4 and TRBJ1-1; D unclear. The CDR3 runs 11 residues. Germline V CDR1 and CDR2: SGHNT, YYREEE (reference sequence). The CDR3 sequence: CAYYENTEAFF. For the CDR3, the DNA is TGTGCGTATTATGAGAACACTGAAGCTTTCTTT.

V is TRBV11-2 and J is TRBJ1-1; 9 positions agree with TRBD1. V gave up 2 bases and J gave up 3 bases; unmatched junction bases: 4. The CDR3 runs 15 residues. Per germline, CDR1 SGHAT and CDR2 FQNNGV. In nucleotides, the CDR3 is TGTGCCAGCAGCTTACGCCGGACAGGGGACACTGAAGCTTTCTTT. Its protein product is CASSLRRTGDTEAFF.

CDR3 amino acids: CASSSLGSGRGNEQFF. The CDR3 region has the DNA TGCGCCAGCAGCTCCCTGGGGAGCGGGAGAGGGAATGAGCAGTTCTTC. The genes are TRBV5-1 and TRBJ2-1; the match to TRBD2 covers 8 bases. Germline trimming cut 3 bases from V and 7 bases from J; bases unmatched to any gene: 12. The CDR3 covers 16 residues. Germline assignment: CDR1 SGHRS and CDR2 YFSETQ.

The chain joins TRBV7-2 to TRBJ2-7; unclear D gene. V was pared by 3 bases and J by 7 bases, with 1 base between. Germline CDR1 and CDR2: SGHTA and FQGNSA. The CDR3 sequence is 9 residues long. CDR3 bases: TGTGCCAGCAGCTTTGAGCAGTACTTC. It is translated as CASSFEQYF.